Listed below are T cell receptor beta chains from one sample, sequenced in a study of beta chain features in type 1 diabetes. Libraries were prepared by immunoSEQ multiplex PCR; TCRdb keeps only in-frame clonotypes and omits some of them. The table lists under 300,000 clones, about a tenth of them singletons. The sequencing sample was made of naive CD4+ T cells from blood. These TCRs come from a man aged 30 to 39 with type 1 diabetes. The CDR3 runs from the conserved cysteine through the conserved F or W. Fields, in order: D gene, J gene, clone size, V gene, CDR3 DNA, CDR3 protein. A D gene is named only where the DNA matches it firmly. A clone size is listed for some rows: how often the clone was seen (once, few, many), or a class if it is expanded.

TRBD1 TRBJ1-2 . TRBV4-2 TGTGCCAGCAGCCAAGGAGGGGGCGCGGGCTATGGCTACACCTTC CASSQGGGAGYGYTF
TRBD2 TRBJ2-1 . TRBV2 TGTGCCAGCGGGACTAGCGGGGGCGATGAGCAGTTCTTC CASGTSGGDEQFF
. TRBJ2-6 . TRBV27 TGTGCCAGCAGTTTTAGCAGCGATGGGGCCAACGTCCTGACTTTC CASSFSSDGANVLTF
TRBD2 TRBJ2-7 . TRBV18 TGTGCCAGCTCACCTGAGGCGGGAGCGGCCGAGCAGTACTTC CASSPEAGAAEQYF
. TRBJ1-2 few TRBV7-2 TGTGCCAGCAGCGAACAGGTTATCTATGGCTACACCTTC CASSEQVIYGYTF
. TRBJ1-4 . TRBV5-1 TGCGCCAGCAGCATTGGGACTCGGGAAAAACTGTTTTTT CASSIGTREKLFF
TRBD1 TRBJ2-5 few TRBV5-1 TGCGCCAGCAGGGGACAGGGGGCGCATGAGACCCAGTACTTC CASRGQGAHETQYF
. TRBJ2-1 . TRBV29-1 TGCAGCGTTGAAGATCTTATGACACTTAAAAGGCAGTTCTTC CSVEDLMTLKRQFF
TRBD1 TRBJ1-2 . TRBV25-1 TGTGCCAGCAGTGATTCAGGGGGCCTCGGTGGCTACACCTTC CASSDSGGLGGYTF
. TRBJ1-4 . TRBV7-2 TGTGCCAGCAGCCCCGAGGGGGTCGGTGAAAAACTGTTTTTT CASSPEGVGEKLFF
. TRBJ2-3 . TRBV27 TGTGCCAGCAGTGCCTACTCGGGGGGCCGGGTAGCAGATACGCAGTATTTT CASSAYSGGRVADTQYF
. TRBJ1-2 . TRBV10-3 TGTGCCATCAGTGAGTCCTCGACAGGTTCCTATGGCTACACCTTC CAISESSTGSYGYTF
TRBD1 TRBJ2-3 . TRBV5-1 TGCGCCAGCAGCCCCCTGACAGGGATGGCAGATACGCAGTATTTT CASSPLTGMADTQYF
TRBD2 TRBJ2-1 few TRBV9 TGTGCCAGCAGCGTAGGAGCTAGCGGGGTCTCCAGAGGCAATGAGCAGTTCTTC CASSVGASGVSRGNEQFF
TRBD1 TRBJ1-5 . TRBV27 TGTGCCAGCAGTTTGACAGGGCCAGGCAATCAGCCCCAGCATTTT CASSLTGPGNQPQHF
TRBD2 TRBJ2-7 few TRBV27 TGTGCCAGTCACGGATCGGGACTAGTTGTCCAATACGAGCAGTACTTC CASHGSGLVVQYEQYF
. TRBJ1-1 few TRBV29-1 TGCAGCGCCTCTACCCCTCATGAAGCTTTCTTT CSASTPHEAFF
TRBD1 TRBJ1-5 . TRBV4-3 TGCGCCAGCAGCCAGTCGACAGGGGATCAGCCCCAGCATTTT CASSQSTGDQPQHF
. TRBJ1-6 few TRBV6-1 TGTGCCAGCAGTGCCTTACAGGGTATAGTCTCACCCCTCCACTTT CASSALQGIVSPLHF
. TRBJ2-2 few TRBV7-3 TGTGCCAGCAGTCGAACAGGTTCGGTCGGGGAGCTGTTTTTT CASSRTGSVGELFF
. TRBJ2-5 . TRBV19 TGTGCCAGTAGCCAGGGAATGGAGACCCAGTACTTC CASSQGMETQYF
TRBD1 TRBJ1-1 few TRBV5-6 TGTGCCAGCAGCTTGGGACAGGGCTACGAAGCTTTCTTT CASSLGQGYEAFF
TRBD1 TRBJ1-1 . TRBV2 TGTGCCAGCAGTCGGGACAGGCGGACTGAAGCTTTCTTT CASSRDRRTEAFF